The 27 T cell receptor beta chains below all came from one sample that was sequenced in a study of early T cells in non-severe SARS-CoV-2 infection. From the 5' RACE reads, TCRdb called clonotypes with MiXCR, one entry per CDR3 protein. In the table there are 95,000 to 110,000 distinct CDR3 sequences, around 10% of which are singletons. Sequenced: whole blood. The receptors derive from an adult who was a healthcare worker with PCR-confirmed SARS-CoV-2 infection or an uninfected control (not recorded which).

At least ten counts were recorded for this clonotype. The CDR3 bases are TGTGCCAGCAGTACGGCACCAGGGAGTCACGGCTACGGCTACACCTTC. It encodes CASSTAPGSHGYGYTF. The V gene is TRBV27, the J gene TRBJ1-2, with a possible D match to TRBD1 (5 bases). CDR3 size: 16 residues. Between the trimmed V and J ends, which lost 5 bases and 8 bases, there was a span of 24 bases. Germline lookup yields CDR1 MNHEY and CDR2 SMNVEV (reference sequence).

This clonotype was detected only a few times. For the CDR3, the DNA is TGTGCCACCAGTGATCGGAGGGATACGCAGTATTTT. Amino acids: CATSDRRDTQYF. V and J are TRBV24-1 and TRBJ2-3, with D maybe TRBD2 (5 bases). The ends were cut back, 3 bases at V and 6 bases at J, with 6 bases in the middle. Looked up from germline, CDR1 is KGHDR and CDR2 is SFDVKD. The CDR3 contains 12 residues.

This clonotype was picked up many times. CDR3: CASSLRGGSGYNEQFF. The CDR3 DNA sequence: TGTGCCAGCAGCTTAAGGGGGGGGTCCGGGTACAATGAGCAGTTCTTC. The rearrangement joins TRBV11-2 to TRBJ2-1; maybe TRBD2 (7 bases). Between the trimmed V and J ends, which lost 2 bases and 4 bases, there was a span of 15 bases. CDR3 length: 16 residues. The germline gives CDR1 SGHAT, CDR2 FQNNGV. Variable domain in full (rest from reference TRBV11-2 and TRBJ2-1): EAGVAQSPRYKIIEKRQSVAFWCNPISGHATLYWYQQILGQGPKLLIQFQNNGVVDDSQLPKDRFSAERLKGVDSTLKIQPAKLEDSAVYLCASSLRGGSGYNEQFFGPGTRLTVL.

A remark on this clonotype: The conserved phenylalanine or tryptophan normally closing the CDR3 is absent here, so this likely arose from a read error. This rearrangement joins TRBV28 to TRBJ2-1; TRBD2 agrees at 12 bases. Germline V lookup: CDR1 MDHEN, CDR2 SYDVKM. The CDR3 is 15 amino acids. V lost 6 bases, J lost 7 bases, and 7 bases stayed unmatched. The CDR3 DNA is TGTGCCAGCAGATCCACTAGCGGGAGGAAGAATGAGCAGTTCTTG. Its protein is CASRSTSGRKNEQFL.

There are many counts of this clonotype. The chain carries TRBV6-2 or TRBV6-3 and TRBJ1-1; D call uncertain. The V end was cut by 2 bases, the J end by 4 bases, with 14 bases between. Germline V gives CDR1 MNHEY, CDR2 SVGEGT. CDR3 length: 15 residues. For the CDR3, the DNA is TGTGCCAGCAGTTACGATCCGGGTAGCGCCACTGAAGCTTTCTTT. This gives the protein CASSYDPGSATEAFF.

This clonotype was detected a few times. The chain couples TRBV6-1 to TRBJ2-7; D possibly uses TRBD1 or TRBD2 (8 bases each). The CDR3 is 17 residues long. The V and J ends lost 9 bases and 1 base respectively, with 25 bases between them. Germline CDR1 and CDR2: MNHNS and SASEGT. The CDR3 DNA reads TGTGCCAGTAAGGTCTATAGCGGGACAGGAGTTTCCTACGAGCAGTACTTC. Protein: CASKVYSGTGVSYEQYF.

V and J are TRBV28 and TRBJ1-6, with 8 bases lining up with TRBD1. Germline V CDR1 and CDR2: MDHEN, SYDVKM. CDR3 size: 16 residues. With 7 bases clipped from V and 7 bases from J, the junction kept 12 bases outside the gene matches. The CDR3 here is CASNPPPGQENSPLHF. The CDR3 nucleotides read TGTGCCAGCAACCCACCGCCGGGACAGGAGAATTCACCCCTCCACTTT.

This chain connects TRBV4-2 to TRBJ2-7; weak D call: TRBD2 (5 bases). The CDR3 extends over 16 amino acids. Trimming removed 0 bases from V and 6 bases from J, with 18 bases in between. Germline values: CDR1 LGHNA, CDR2 YNFKEQ. The CDR3 DNA reads TGTGCCAGCAGCCAAGACTCGACGGGCGGGCCCGGCGAGCAGTACTTC. It yields the protein CASSQDSTGGPGEQYF.

In this sample, this clonotype turned up many times. J is TRBJ1-4 and V is TRBV14; no reliable D call. CDR3 length equals 15 residues. The germline gives CDR1 SGHDN, CDR2 FVKESK. Trimming shortened V by 1 base and J by 0 bases, and 6 bases separated the two germline ends. The CDR3 bases are TGTGCCAGCAGCCAAGGGACCGCAACTAATGAAAAACTGTTTTTT. It specifies CASSQGTATNEKLFF.

J is TRBJ2-2 and V is TRBV6-6; 9 nucleotides match TRBD1. Germline V gene data show CDR1 as MNHNY and CDR2 as SVGAGI (reference sequence). The CDR3 runs 17 residues. The ends lost 5 bases at V and 0 bases at J; junction bases unmatched: 7. The CDR3 DNA reads as TGTGCCAGCAGTCGTGGACAGGGGACCTCGAACACCGGGGAGCTGTTTTTT. It yields the protein CASSRGQGTSNTGELFF.

Ten or more counts support this clonotype. The J gene is TRBJ1-5, the V gene TRBV19; a possible D gene is TRBD1 (6 bases). Trimming stripped 5 bases from V and 10 bases from J, with 15 bases between. This CDR3 region has 13 residues. CDR1 LNHDA and CDR2 SQIVND come from the germline V gene (reference sequence). In nucleotides, the CDR3 is TGTGCCAGTAGTCCCCCAGGGGAATTACCCCAGCATTTT. Amino acid sequence: CASSPPGELPQHF.

Only a few counts were recorded for this clonotype. The chain joins TRBV2 to TRBJ2-1; D ambiguous. The V end was cut by 10 bases, the J end by 0 bases, with 16 bases between. Germline V gives CDR1 SNHLY, CDR2 FYNNEI. CDR3 length equals 15 residues. The CDR3 here is CATNPKVSSYNEQFF. DNA for the CDR3: TGTGCCACCAACCCGAAGGTGAGCTCCTACAATGAGCAGTTCTTC.

The chain uses TRBV20-1 and TRBJ1-5; a weak D match, TRBD1 (5 bases). Germline CDR1 and CDR2: DFQATT and SNEGSKA (reference sequence). Trimming left V 3 bases short and J 4 bases short, with 19 bases between. There are 16 residues in the CDR3. The CDR3 DNA reads as TGCAGTGCTAGTCCGAATGGGATTTGGGGGAATCAGCCCCAGCATTTT. Amino acid sequence: CSASPNGIWGNQPQHF.

The chain employs TRBV28 and TRBJ1-2; D gene uncertain. The germline V gene has CDR1 MDHEN and CDR2 SYDVKM. The CDR3 consists of 14 residues. V was cut by 5 bases and J by 5 bases, with 15 bases left in between. The CDR3 DNA follows: TGTGCCAGCAGTCAGTTAAACTGGCGATATGGCTACACCTTC. Translated: CASSQLNWRYGYTF.

This clonotype has at least ten counts. This sequence joins TRBV6-2 or TRBV6-3 and TRBJ2-2; D uncertain. Deletions cut 3 bases from V and 3 bases from J, with 5 bases between. Germline CDR1 and CDR2: MNHEY and SVGEGT. The CDR3 is 13 amino acids. CDR3 coding DNA: TGTGCCAGCAGTTATACGGACACCGGGGAGCTGTTTTTT. Amino acids: CASSYTDTGELFF.

The table lists this clonotype with a few counts. The gene calls are TRBV6-5 and TRBJ1-4, with 8 bases aligning to TRBD1. V lost 8 bases and J lost 11; bases outside the gene matches: 13. The germline V gene encodes CDR1 MNHEY and CDR2 SVGAGI. The CDR3 extends over 14 amino acids. The CDR3 coding sequence is TGTGCCAGCGCAGGGGGCGCAGGGTTTGGGAAACTGTTTTTT. Its protein is CASAGGAGFGKLFF.

In its sample, this clonotype was seen many times. V is TRBV12-3 or TRBV12-4 and J is TRBJ2-3; D is ambiguous. With 6 bases removed from V and 6 bases from J, the gap between germline ends came to 7 bases. CDR3 length: 11 residues. The CDR3 bases are TGTGCCAGCAGCCGCCGGGATACGCAGTATTTT. It translates to CASSRRDTQYF.

This clonotype came up many times. Written as DNA, the CDR3 is TGTGCCAGCAGGACCGACAGACCCAGCACAGATACGCAGTATTTT. Its protein product is CASRTDRPSTDTQYF. The chain carries TRBV11-2 and TRBJ2-3; TRBD1 might be the D (5 bases). The V end was cut by 6 bases, the J end by 0 bases, with 13 bases between. There are 15 residues in the CDR3. Germline CDR1 is SGHAT and CDR2 is FQNNGV.

This clonotype has more than one count but fewer than ten. This rearrangement joins TRBV27 to TRBJ1-5, with D maybe TRBD1 (6 bases). The CDR3 runs to 14 residues. Per germline, CDR1 MNHEY and CDR2 SMNVEV (reference sequence). Trimming cost V 7 bases and J 7 bases, with 17 bases left between them. The CDR3 loop is CASNLQGSFQPQHF. For the CDR3, the DNA is TGTGCCAGCAATCTACAGGGATCCTTCCAGCCCCAGCATTTT.

In its sample, this clonotype was seen many times. V and J are TRBV3-1 and TRBJ1-3; D possibly corresponds to TRBD1 (5 bases). The CDR3 length is 15 residues. Between the trimmed V and J ends, which lost 1 base and 0 bases, there was a span of 7 bases. Germline V gene sequence: CDR1 LGHDT, CDR2 YNNKEL (reference sequence). The CDR3 spells CASSQGQISGNTIYF. CDR3 nucleotide sequence: TGTGCCAGCAGCCAAGGACAGATCTCTGGAAACACCATATATTTT.

This clonotype has a handful of counts. The rearrangement links TRBV6-6 to TRBJ2-7; D is perhaps TRBD1 (6 bases). The germline V gene encodes CDR1 MNHNY and CDR2 SVGAGI (reference sequence). CDR3 length: 15 amino acids. The ends were cut back, 4 bases at V and 6 bases at J, with 19 bases in the middle. CDR3 sequence reads: CASSSLTTGKGEQYF. CDR3 bases: TGTGCCAGCAGTTCCCTAACGACAGGCAAGGGCGAGCAGTACTTC.

The sample holds many counts of this clonotype. The chain employs TRBV2 and TRBJ1-2; TRBD1 matches 7 bases. This CDR3 is 13 amino acids long. Per the germline V gene, CDR1 is SNHLY and CDR2 is FYNNEI. The V gene end was trimmed by 10 bases and the J gene end by 2 bases; junction bases not matched to a gene: 7. The CDR3: CATGAGGNYGYTF. The CDR3 DNA follows: TGTGCCACCGGTGCAGGGGGAAACTATGGCTACACCTTC. The full variable domain, with the rest looked up from reference TRBV2 and TRBJ1-2, is EPEVTQTPSHQVTQMGQEVILRCVPISNHLYFYWYRQILGQKVEFLVSFYNNEISEKSEIFDDQFSVERPDGSNFTLKIRSTKLEDSAMYFCATGAGGNYGYTFGSGTRLTVV.

This clonotype was counted between two and nine times. J is TRBJ2-1 and V is TRBV6-2 or TRBV6-3; D is unresolved. In germline, CDR1 is MNHEY, CDR2 SVGEGT. CDR3 length: 15 amino acids. Trimming pared 2 bases from V and 9 bases from J, leaving 17 bases between. In DNA, the CDR3 is TGTGCCAGCAGTTACGGCGAATCGGGCTCTAGTGAGCAGTTCTTC. The encoded protein is CASSYGESGSSEQFF.

This clonotype was observed many times. The chain joins TRBV5-6 to TRBJ2-5; D is unresolved. V was shortened by 4 bases and J by 1 base, with 11 bases between the two germline ends. CDR1 is SGHDT, CDR2 YYEEEE, per germline. CDR3 length: 14 amino acids. CDR3 sequence (DNA): TGTGCCAGCAGCCCGACGGCCCCCCAAGAGACCCAGTACTTC. Translation gives CASSPTAPQETQYF. Full variable domain (outside the CDR3, taken from reference TRBV5-6 and TRBJ2-5): DAGVTQSPTHLIKTRGQQVTLRCSPKSGHDTVSWYQQALGQGPQFIFQYYEEEERQRGNFPDRFSGHQFPNYSSELNVNALLLGDSALYLCASSPTAPQETQYFGPGTRLLVL.

This clonotype has at least ten counts. At one boundary the junction diverges from the germline segment, which might be a read error. J is TRBJ2-1 and V is TRBV12-3 or TRBV12-4; D is unresolved. The CDR3 totals 12 residues. In DNA, the CDR3 is TGTGCCAGCAGCTTGAGCCGGGCCGACCTCCTCTTC. It yields the protein CASSLSRADLLF.

In this sample, this clonotype turned up many times. This chain connects TRBV2 to TRBJ2-1, with 7 bases identical to TRBD1. The ends lost 5 bases at V and 0 bases at J; junction bases unmatched: 4. CDR3 size: 15 residues. Germline V gives CDR1 SNHLY, CDR2 FYNNEI. The CDR3 protein is CASSQQGSSYNEQFF. The CDR3 DNA sequence: TGTGCCAGCAGTCAACAGGGGAGCTCCTACAATGAGCAGTTCTTC.

J is TRBJ2-7 and V is TRBV28; 7 bases fit TRBD1. The CDR3 contains 12 residues. The ends lost 6 bases at V and 4 bases at J; junction bases unmatched: 3. Germline V lookup: CDR1 MDHEN, CDR2 SYDVKM. The CDR3 region has the DNA TGTGCCAGCAGCCGCAGGGGGTACGAGCAGTACTTC. Amino acids: CASSRRGYEQYF.